This is a list of T cell receptor beta chains from one sample in a study of early T cells in non-severe SARS-CoV-2 infection. TCRdb passed the 5' RACE reads through MiXCR, listing each CDR3 protein once. The sample has around 27,000 distinct CDR3 sequences; 9.5% to 10% are singletons. Sequencing input: whole blood. The receptors here all came from an adult who was a healthcare worker with PCR-confirmed SARS-CoV-2 infection or an uninfected control (not recorded which). The CDR3 runs from the conserved cysteine through the conserved F or W. A D gene is named only where the DNA matches it firmly. Not all rows give a size; the values are once, few, many and, for expanded clones, a class.

D gene: TRBD1; J gene: TRBJ2-7; V gene: TRBV12-5; clone size: NA; CDR3 protein: CASGSWTGTGYEQYF; CDR3 DNA: TGTGCTAGTGGTTCTTGGACAGGGACAGGCTACGAGCAGTACTTC
D gene: NA; J gene: TRBJ1-3; V gene: TRBV10-3; clone size: many; CDR3 protein: CAIRESLGNTLYF; CDR3 DNA: TGTGCCATCAGGGAGAGTCTGGGGAACACCTTATATTTT
D gene: NA; J gene: TRBJ2-3; V gene: TRBV12-3/TRBV12-4; clone size: NA; CDR3 protein: CASTPPPAPTDTQYF; CDR3 DNA: TGTGCCAGCACCCCACCCCCGGCTCCCACAGATACGCAGTATTTT
D gene: NA; J gene: TRBJ1-5; V gene: TRBV20-1; clone size: many; CDR3 protein: CSAKQTGIGQPQHF; CDR3 DNA: TGCAGTGCTAAACAAACAGGAATTGGACAGCCCCAGCATTTT
D gene: TRBD1; J gene: TRBJ2-5; V gene: TRBV11-1; clone size: many; CDR3 protein: CASSLEDREQETQYF; CDR3 DNA: TGTGCCAGCAGTTTAGAGGACAGGGAGCAAGAGACCCAGTACTTC
D gene: NA; J gene: TRBJ2-7; V gene: TRBV28; clone size: many; CDR3 protein: CASAWAAASYEQYF; CDR3 DNA: TGTGCCAGCGCTTGGGCGGCGGCGTCCTACGAGCAGTACTTC
D gene: TRBD1; J gene: TRBJ2-6; V gene: TRBV7-8; clone size: many; CDR3 protein: CASRPTGLEFSGANVLTF; CDR3 DNA: TGTGCCAGCAGACCGACAGGGTTGGAATTCTCTGGGGCCAACGTCCTGACTTTC
D gene: TRBD2; J gene: TRBJ2-1; V gene: TRBV5-6; clone size: many; CDR3 protein: CASSGGQRGWSSYNEQFF; CDR3 DNA: TGTGCCAGCAGCGGTGGCCAGCGGGGGTGGAGCTCCTACAATGAGCAGTTCTTC
D gene: TRBD1; J gene: TRBJ2-3; V gene: TRBV5-1; clone size: many; CDR3 protein: CASSYRDRPFTDTQYF; CDR3 DNA: TGCGCCAGCAGCTACCGGGACAGGCCCTTCACAGATACGCAGTATTTT
D gene: NA; J gene: TRBJ2-1; V gene: TRBV13; clone size: many; CDR3 protein: CASSLARNEQFF; CDR3 DNA: TGTGCCAGCAGCCTGGCGAGGAATGAGCAGTTCTTC
D gene: NA; J gene: TRBJ1-1; V gene: TRBV5-5; clone size: many; CDR3 protein: CASSPGPENTEAFF; CDR3 DNA: TGTGCCAGCAGCCCGGGACCAGAGAACACTGAAGCTTTCTTT
D gene: NA; J gene: TRBJ2-5; V gene: TRBV9; clone size: few; CDR3 protein: CASSPPGSYQETQYF; CDR3 DNA: TGTGCCAGCAGCCCCCCCGGTTCGTACCAAGAGACCCAGTACTTC
D gene: TRBD2; J gene: TRBJ2-7; V gene: TRBV18; clone size: many; CDR3 protein: CASSPSGGGRSYEQYF; CDR3 DNA: TGTGCCAGCTCACCATCAGGCGGGGGACGCTCCTACGAGCAGTACTTC
D gene: NA; J gene: TRBJ2-1; V gene: TRBV29-1; clone size: many; CDR3 protein: CSVAAGSSYNEQFF; CDR3 DNA: TGCAGCGTTGCCGCAGGGAGCTCCTACAATGAGCAGTTCTTC
D gene: TRBD2; J gene: TRBJ2-1; V gene: TRBV6-5; clone size: many; CDR3 protein: CASSYEDGRLAGYNEQFF; CDR3 DNA: TGTGCCAGCAGTTACGAAGACGGGAGACTAGCGGGGTACAATGAGCAGTTCTTC
D gene: NA; J gene: TRBJ2-3; V gene: TRBV7-2; clone size: NA; CDR3 protein: CASSPHRDTDTQYF; CDR3 DNA: TGTGCCAGCAGCCCCCACCGCGACACAGATACGCAGTATTTT
D gene: NA; J gene: TRBJ2-1; V gene: TRBV7-6; clone size: NA; CDR3 protein: CASSYLPTGTRHNEQFF; CDR3 DNA: TGTGCCAGCAGCTACCTACCCACCGGGACTCGTCACAATGAGCAGTTCTTC
D gene: TRBD1; J gene: TRBJ1-1; V gene: TRBV12-3/TRBV12-4; clone size: few; CDR3 protein: CASNSRQGHTEAFF; CDR3 DNA: TGTGCCAGCAACAGTCGACAGGGTCACACTGAAGCTTTCTTT
D gene: TRBD2; J gene: TRBJ2-3; V gene: TRBV5-1; clone size: few; CDR3 protein: CASSLVQAGSTDTQYF; CDR3 DNA: TGCGCCAGCAGCTTGGTCCAAGCGGGGTCCACAGATACGCAGTATTTT
D gene: TRBD1; J gene: TRBJ2-1; V gene: TRBV20-1; clone size: NA; CDR3 protein: CSASPGQGWYEQFF; CDR3 DNA: TGCAGTGCTAGTCCGGGACAGGGGTGGTATGAGCAGTTCTTC
D gene: TRBD1; J gene: TRBJ1-6; V gene: TRBV9; clone size: few; CDR3 protein: CASSAGQGAFGSPLHF; CDR3 DNA: TGTGCCAGCAGCGCTGGACAGGGGGCGTTTGGATCACCCCTCCACTTT
D gene: NA; J gene: TRBJ1-2; V gene: TRBV12-3/TRBV12-4; clone size: NA; CDR3 protein: CASSSRFASNYGYTF; CDR3 DNA: TGTGCCAGCAGTTCCCGCTTCGCCTCTAACTATGGCTACACCTTC
D gene: NA; J gene: TRBJ1-4; V gene: TRBV11-2; clone size: few; CDR3 protein: CASRAWGADEKLFF; CDR3 DNA: TGTGCCAGCAGGGCGTGGGGGGCGGATGAAAAACTGTTTTTT
D gene: NA; J gene: TRBJ1-5; V gene: TRBV29-1; clone size: few; CDR3 protein: CSAAWEINQPQHF; CDR3 DNA: TGCAGCGCTGCCTGGGAAATCAATCAGCCCCAGCATTTT
D gene: TRBD1; J gene: TRBJ2-5; V gene: TRBV29-1; clone size: many; CDR3 protein: CSTTGTAKEAQYF; CDR3 DNA: TGCAGCACTACGGGGACAGCAAAGGAGGCCCAGTACTTC
D gene: NA; J gene: TRBJ1-1; V gene: TRBV18; clone size: many; CDR3 protein: CASSPGGMNTEAFF; CDR3 DNA: TGTGCCAGCTCACCGGGAGGAATGAACACTGAAGCTTTCTTT
D gene: TRBD1; J gene: TRBJ2-7; V gene: TRBV7-6; clone size: many; CDR3 protein: CASSLRDRGYEQYF; CDR3 DNA: TGTGCCAGCAGCCTCCGGGACAGGGGTTACGAGCAGTACTTC
D gene: NA; J gene: TRBJ2-7; V gene: TRBV20-1; clone size: NA; CDR3 protein: CSAQGRGYEQYF; CDR3 DNA: TGCAGTGCTCAGGGGAGAGGCTACGAGCAGTACTTC
D gene: NA; J gene: TRBJ1-6; V gene: TRBV30; clone size: many; CDR3 protein: CAWSGGLRYGSPLHF; CDR3 DNA: TGTGCCTGGAGTGGAGGTCTTCGGTATGGGTCACCCCTCCACTTT
D gene: NA; J gene: TRBJ2-1; V gene: TRBV20-1; clone size: many; CDR3 protein: CSATRTGGGGQFF; CDR3 DNA: TGCAGTGCTACCCGGACAGGAGGGGGAGGACAGTTCTTC
D gene: NA; J gene: TRBJ2-2; V gene: TRBV6-4; clone size: many; CDR3 protein: CASSDSGLGIPGELFF; CDR3 DNA: TGTGCCAGCAGTGACTCTGGGCTCGGGATCCCCGGGGAGCTGTTTTTT
D gene: TRBD1; J gene: TRBJ2-1; V gene: TRBV2; clone size: many; CDR3 protein: CASSEGGQANKFF; CDR3 DNA: TGTGCCAGCAGTGAAGGGGGACAGGCGAATAAGTTCTTC
D gene: NA; J gene: TRBJ1-6; V gene: TRBV20-1; clone size: many; CDR3 protein: CSAGWGQGASPLHF; CDR3 DNA: TGCAGTGCTGGATGGGGGCAGGGAGCCTCACCCCTCCACTTT
D gene: NA; J gene: TRBJ2-7; V gene: TRBV18; clone size: many; CDR3 protein: CASSRGAVTYEQYF; CDR3 DNA: TGTGCCAGCTCTCGGGGGGCCGTAACCTACGAGCAGTACTTC
D gene: TRBD1; J gene: TRBJ2-7; V gene: TRBV3-1; clone size: few; CDR3 protein: CASSQGDRKASYEQYF; CDR3 DNA: TGTGCCAGCAGCCAAGGGGACAGGAAAGCTTCTTACGAGCAGTACTTC
D gene: TRBD2; J gene: TRBJ2-1; V gene: TRBV7-6; clone size: NA; CDR3 protein: CASSLGLAGVYNEQFF; CDR3 DNA: TGTGCCAGCAGCTTAGGACTAGCGGGGGTCTACAATGAGCAGTTCTTC
D gene: TRBD1; J gene: TRBJ2-7; V gene: TRBV3-1; clone size: many; CDR3 protein: CASTQSGQGDSYEQYF; CDR3 DNA: TGTGCCAGCACCCAGTCCGGACAGGGAGACTCCTACGAGCAGTACTTC
D gene: NA; J gene: TRBJ2-1; V gene: TRBV7-7; clone size: many; CDR3 protein: CASSQSSSYNEQFF; CDR3 DNA: TGTGCTAGCAGTCAATCAAGCTCCTACAATGAGCAGTTCTTC
D gene: NA; J gene: TRBJ2-5; V gene: TRBV7-6; clone size: many; CDR3 protein: CASSSQETQYF; CDR3 DNA: TGTGCCAGCAGCTCTCAAGAGACCCAGTACTTC
D gene: NA; J gene: TRBJ2-1; V gene: TRBV7-2; clone size: medium-sized; CDR3 protein: CASSPNSGQPYNEQFF; CDR3 DNA: TGTGCCAGCAGCCCCAACTCTGGACAGCCCTACAATGAGCAGTTCTTC
D gene: NA; J gene: TRBJ2-7; V gene: TRBV5-5; clone size: many; CDR3 protein: CASSFSVSYEQYF; CDR3 DNA: TGTGCCAGCAGCTTCAGCGTCTCCTACGAGCAGTACTTC
D gene: TRBD2; J gene: TRBJ2-5; V gene: TRBV20-1; clone size: few; CDR3 protein: CSARGGGLQETQYF; CDR3 DNA: TGCAGTGCTAGAGGGGGAGGGCTACAAGAGACCCAGTACTTC
D gene: NA; J gene: TRBJ2-7; V gene: TRBV28; clone size: few; CDR3 protein: CASSLVGGQGYLYEQYF; CDR3 DNA: TGTGCCAGCTCTCTCGTGGGGGGGCAGGGGTATCTTTACGAGCAGTACTTC
D gene: NA; J gene: TRBJ2-3; V gene: TRBV9; clone size: NA; CDR3 protein: CASSPRDLTDTQYF; CDR3 DNA: TGTGCCAGCAGCCCCAGGGACCTCACAGATACGCAGTATTTT
D gene: NA; J gene: TRBJ1-1; V gene: TRBV20-1; clone size: few; CDR3 protein: CSFYDGNTEAFF; CDR3 DNA: TGCAGTTTCTATGACGGGAACACTGAAGCTTTCTTT
D gene: TRBD1; J gene: TRBJ2-3; V gene: TRBV7-3; clone size: many; CDR3 protein: CASSSGDRGFTDTQYF; CDR3 DNA: TGTGCCAGCAGCTCAGGGGACAGGGGATTCACAGATACGCAGTATTTT
D gene: NA; J gene: TRBJ1-5; V gene: TRBV7-9; clone size: few; CDR3 protein: CASRGTGSNQPQHF; CDR3 DNA: TGTGCCAGCAGAGGCACAGGGTCGAATCAGCCCCAGCATTTT
D gene: TRBD1; J gene: TRBJ2-7; V gene: TRBV7-2; clone size: many; CDR3 protein: CASSSLTRDRDYYEQYF; CDR3 DNA: TGTGCCAGCAGCTCCCTCACCCGGGACAGGGATTACTACGAGCAGTACTTC
D gene: NA; J gene: TRBJ2-5; V gene: TRBV23-1; clone size: many; CDR3 protein: CASSQSIARGETQYF; CDR3 DNA: TGCGCCAGCAGTCAATCCATCGCGCGGGGAGAGACCCAGTACTTC
D gene: NA; J gene: TRBJ1-3; V gene: TRBV6-5; clone size: NA; CDR3 protein: CASSYPDRRSGNTIYF; CDR3 DNA: TGTGCCAGCAGTTACCCTGACAGGAGGTCTGGAAACACCATATATTTT
D gene: TRBD1; J gene: TRBJ2-7; V gene: TRBV20-1; clone size: many; CDR3 protein: CSASSWRGQGKDEQYF; CDR3 DNA: TGCAGTGCTAGTAGCTGGCGGGGACAGGGGAAGGACGAGCAGTACTTC
D gene: NA; J gene: TRBJ2-6; V gene: TRBV9; clone size: NA; CDR3 protein: CASSVAPYAGANVLTF; CDR3 DNA: TGTGCCAGCAGCGTAGCTCCGTACGCTGGGGCCAACGTCCTGACTTTC
D gene: NA; J gene: TRBJ2-3; V gene: TRBV7-2; clone size: NA; CDR3 protein: CASSLAWGSTSSDTQYF; CDR3 DNA: TGTGCCAGCAGCTTAGCGTGGGGGAGTACTAGCAGTGATACGCAGTATTTT
D gene: NA; J gene: TRBJ1-2; V gene: TRBV4-2; clone size: few; CDR3 protein: CASSQAGTYYGYTF; CDR3 DNA: TGTGCCAGCAGCCAAGCCGGGACGTACTATGGCTACACCTTC